Listed here are 16 T cell receptor beta chains from one sample, sequenced in a study of identical twins. TCRdb used MiXCR to reprocess the 5' RACE reads, holding one entry per CDR3 protein. The sample carries 550,000 to 700,000 distinct CDR3 sequences, more than 9% recorded once. The data were also submitted as part of a second study, on yellow fever vaccine responses in identical twins.

The specimen was PBMCs. The receptors were gathered from a woman aged 18-30 years in good health.

This rearrangement joins TRBV5-6 to TRBJ2-7; D remains ambiguous. The V end lost 1 base, the J end lost 0 bases, and 8 bases lay between the germline ends. CDR1 and CDR2 from the germline V gene are SGHDT and YYEEEE. The CDR3 extends over 14 amino acids. Written as DNA, the CDR3 is TGTGCCAGCAGCTTGATGTGGATCTCCTACGAGCAGTACTTC. It codes for CASSLMWISYEQYF.

This clonotype was found a few times. The V gene is TRBV12-3 or TRBV12-4, the J gene TRBJ2-7, with TRBD1 identical over 7 bases. This CDR3 region has 13 residues. V shed 5 bases, J shed 3 bases, and the junction held 4 bases outside the gene matches. Here the CDR3 DNA reads TGTGCCAGCAGTGACAGGGATCACTACGAGCAGTACTTC. It yields the protein CASSDRDHYEQYF.

This clonotype has at least ten counts. The chain links TRBV28 to TRBJ2-5, with 12 bases that match TRBD2. Per the germline V gene, CDR1 is MDHEN and CDR2 is SYDVKM. The V segment lost 3 bases and the J segment 2 bases; nucleotides outside the gene matches: 4. The CDR3 spans 16 residues. The CDR3 region is CASSLGGLAGQETQYF. CDR3 coding DNA: TGTGCCAGCAGTTTGGGAGGACTAGCGGGACAAGAGACCCAGTACTTC.

The chain joins TRBV20-1 to TRBJ2-1; tentative D call: TRBD2 (7 bases). Trimming shortened V by 0 bases and J by 8 bases, and 14 bases separated the two germline ends. Looked up from germline, CDR1 is DFQATT and CDR2 is SNEGSKA (reference sequence). The CDR3 covers 14 residues. CDR3 sequence reads: CSARDRRGRDEQFF. DNA for the CDR3: TGCAGTGCTAGAGATCGGCGGGGGCGGGATGAGCAGTTCTTC.

The V and J genes are TRBV29-1 and TRBJ1-2; 7 positions match TRBD1. The germline gives CDR1 SQVTM, CDR2 ANQGSEA. The V and J ends lost 2 bases and 6 bases, in that order; junction bases with no gene match: 3. The CDR3 contains 12 residues. CDR3 amino acids: CSVEWQGDGYTF. Here the CDR3 DNA reads TGCAGCGTTGAATGGCAGGGGGATGGCTACACCTTC. The complete variable domain, with remaining parts taken from reference TRBV29-1 and TRBJ1-2, reads SAVISQKPSRDICQRGTSLTIQCQVDSQVTMMFWYRQQPGQSLTLIATANQGSEATYESGFVIDKFPISRPNLTFSTLTVSNMSPEDSSIYLCSVEWQGDGYTFGSGTRLTVV.

V gene TRBV10-2 combines with J gene TRBJ2-7, with 11 bases lining up with TRBD2. V was pared by 4 bases and J by 3 bases, with 5 bases of the junction left unmatched. Per the germline V gene, CDR1 is WSHSY and CDR2 is SAAADI. The CDR3 runs to 15 residues. The CDR3 sequence: CASSGLAGGGYEQYF. The CDR3 coding sequence is TGCGCCAGCAGTGGTTTAGCGGGAGGGGGCTACGAGCAGTACTTC.

This clonotype was seen only a few times. The V and J genes are TRBV5-1 and TRBJ2-3; no reliable D call. Germline lookup yields CDR1 SGHRS and CDR2 YFSETQ. The CDR3 has 15 residues. V was pared by 0 bases and J by 2 bases, with 10 bases between. The chain's CDR3 is CASSLGSFITDTQYF. The CDR3, as DNA: TGCGCCAGCAGCTTGGGTAGCTTCATCACAGATACGCAGTATTTT.

This clonotype was seen a few times. This chain uses TRBV6-1 with TRBJ2-1, with TRBD2 matching over 7 bases. Germline CDR1 is MNHNS and CDR2 is SASEGT. CDR3 length: 14 residues. V lost 4 bases to trimming and J lost 6 bases; unmatched junction nucleotides: 6. The CDR3 is CASSGLPGGNEQFF. The CDR3 nucleotides read TGTGCCAGCAGTGGGTTACCGGGGGGCAATGAGCAGTTCTTC.

V usage is TRBV7-9 and J usage is TRBJ2-7, with 9 bases identical to TRBD1. The CDR3 runs to 16 residues. CDR1 and CDR2 from the germline V gene are SEHNR and FQNEAQ (reference sequence). After removal of 5 bases from V and 4 bases from J, the junction contained 12 bases not matched to a gene. The CDR3 protein is CASSGAPGQGTYEQYF. The DNA of the CDR3 is TGTGCCAGCAGCGGAGCACCGGGACAGGGTACATACGAGCAGTACTTC.

This clonotype has just a few counts. The DNA for the CDR3 is TGTGCCAGCAGCGGACGACAGGGGAGCGGTTCACCCCTCCACTTT. Its protein is CASSGRQGSGSPLHF. The chain is built from TRBV5-5 and TRBJ1-6; 8 positions match TRBD1. The CDR3 spans 15 residues. The germline gives CDR1 SGHKS, CDR2 YYEKEE (reference sequence). The trim removed 4 bases at V and 9 bases at J, leaving 9 bases unmatched.

This clonotype was found a few times. The genes are TRBV12-3 or TRBV12-4 and TRBJ2-7; 8 bases line up with TRBD1. Unmatched junction bases numbered 8, after V lost 2 bases and J lost 5 bases. The CDR3 spans 15 residues. This CDR3 is CASSLWWAGGHEQYF. The CDR3 nucleotides are TGTGCCAGCAGTTTATGGTGGGCAGGGGGCCACGAGCAGTACTTC.

This rearrangement joins TRBV20-1 to TRBJ2-3; 12 nucleotides align to TRBD2. Unmatched junction bases numbered 11, after V lost 1 base and J lost 3 bases. CDR3 length: 18 amino acids. From germline, CDR1 is DFQATT and CDR2 SNEGSKA (reference sequence). This CDR3 reads CSARVRFSTSGRTDTQYF. The CDR3 DNA sequence: TGCAGTGCTAGAGTCCGATTCTCGACTAGCGGGAGAACAGATACGCAGTATTTT.

This clonotype came up many times. The gene calls are TRBV20-1 and TRBJ1-2; 12 positions agree with TRBD1. The CDR3 has 15 amino acids. CDR1 is DFQATT, CDR2 SNEGSKA, per germline (reference sequence). J lost 6 bases, V lost 5 bases, and 10 bases had no gene match. CDR3 bases: TGCAGTGCTCCAACCACCGGGACAGGGGGCAATGGCTACACCTTC. Translating gives CSAPTTGTGGNGYTF.

The V gene is TRBV2, the J gene TRBJ1-4; 9 bases map to TRBD1. The CDR3 is 14 amino acids. The V segment lost 6 bases and the J segment 3 bases; nucleotides outside the gene matches: 2. The germline V gene has CDR1 SNHLY and CDR2 FYNNEI. This chain's CDR3 is CASRRDRANEKLFF. CDR3 DNA: TGTGCCAGCAGACGGGACAGGGCTAATGAAAAACTGTTTTTT.

This clonotype has more than one count but fewer than ten. The chain recombines TRBV27 with TRBJ2-3; 13 bases agree with TRBD2. V lost 5 bases and J lost 3; bases outside the gene matches: 8. The germline V gene encodes CDR1 MNHEY and CDR2 SMNVEV (reference sequence). There are 17 residues in the CDR3. CDR3 DNA sequence: TGTGCCAGCAGTGCACGGACTAGCGGGAGAGGGACAGATACGCAGTATTTT. Translated: CASSARTSGRGTDTQYF.

This clonotype has at least ten counts. The rearrangement uses TRBV3-1 and TRBJ1-1; D ambiguous. Per germline, CDR1 LGHDT and CDR2 YNNKEL (reference sequence). CDR3 size: 12 residues. The V end lost 0 bases, the J end lost 9 bases, and 8 bases lay between the germline ends. The DNA for the CDR3 is TGTGCCAGCAGCCAAGAAGGACTTAAAGCTTTCTTT. Translation gives CASSQEGLKAFF.